The rows below give T cell receptor beta chains drawn from one sample of a study of blood T cells in healthy people across ages. TCRdb independently ran MiXCR on the 5' RACE reads; one entry per CDR3 protein. Of hundreds of thousands of distinct CDR3 sequences listed, about 54% were seen once; the top ten hold 35% to 40%. What was sequenced was blood. Source of these receptors: a man aged 60 to 75 in good health. Each CDR3 is given with its conserved first and last residue. The D gene is left open where the match is weak. Size values are once, few and many counts, or a class for expanded clones, and some rows have none.

clone size: NA
J gene: TRBJ2-1
V gene: TRBV29-1
D gene: TRBD1
CDR3 protein: CSVVGQALSNEQSF
CDR3 DNA: TGCAGCGTTGTGGGACAGGCGTTAAGCAATGAGCAGTCCTTC

clone size: NA
J gene: TRBJ2-5
V gene: TRBV7-9
D gene: NA
CDR3 protein: CASSLEGGSAKTQYF
CDR3 DNA: TGTGCCAGCAGCTTAGAGGGGGGGAGTGCAAAGACCCAGTACTTC

clone size: NA
J gene: TRBJ1-2
V gene: TRBV2
D gene: NA
CDR3 protein: CASSGYGYTF
CDR3 DNA: TGTGCCAGCAGTGGCTATGGCTACACCTTC

clone size: NA
J gene: TRBJ2-7
V gene: TRBV2
D gene: TRBD1
CDR3 protein: CASIQQGTYEQYF
CDR3 DNA: TGTGCCAGCATCCAACAGGGGACCTACGAGCAGTACTTC

clone size: NA
J gene: TRBJ2-1
V gene: TRBV4-1
D gene: TRBD2
CDR3 protein: CASSPGLAAPWDNEQFF
CDR3 DNA: TGCGCCAGCAGCCCGGGACTAGCGGCCCCATGGGACAATGAGCAGTTCTTC

clone size: NA
J gene: TRBJ2-4
V gene: TRBV5-1
D gene: NA
CDR3 protein: CASSIGLQNIQYF
CDR3 DNA: TGCGCCAGCAGCATAGGACTCCAAAACATTCAGTACTTC

clone size: NA
J gene: TRBJ1-4
V gene: TRBV6-2/TRBV6-3
D gene: NA
CDR3 protein: CASRTTARLRGLREKLFF
CDR3 DNA: TGTGCCAGCAGAACTACTGCCCGGCTTCGGGGCCTGAGGGAAAAACTGTTTTTT

clone size: NA
J gene: TRBJ2-3
V gene: TRBV5-1
D gene: NA
CDR3 protein: CASSLDPDDTQYF
CDR3 DNA: TGCGCCAGCAGCTTGGACCCGGACGATACGCAGTATTTT

clone size: once
J gene: TRBJ2-5
V gene: TRBV5-1
D gene: NA
CDR3 protein: CASSLPGGPGETQYF
CDR3 DNA: TGCGCCAGCAGTTTACCCGGTGGGCCCGGGGAGACCCAGTACTTC

clone size: few
J gene: TRBJ2-5
V gene: TRBV9
D gene: TRBD2
CDR3 protein: CASSVGGGPIKETQYF
CDR3 DNA: TGTGCCAGCAGCGTAGGCGGGGGGCCAATCAAAGAGACCCAGTACTTC

clone size: few
J gene: TRBJ2-1
V gene: TRBV9
D gene: TRBD2
CDR3 protein: CASSVGLAGGNEQFF
CDR3 DNA: TGTGCCAGCAGCGTAGGACTAGCGGGGGGGAATGAGCAGTTCTTC

clone size: few
J gene: TRBJ1-2
V gene: TRBV4-1
D gene: NA
CDR3 protein: CASSQDAIRDYGYTF
CDR3 DNA: TGCGCCAGCAGCCAAGATGCAATTAGGGACTATGGCTACACCTTC

clone size: NA
J gene: TRBJ1-2
V gene: TRBV6-1
D gene: TRBD1
CDR3 protein: CASRQGGSDYGYTF
CDR3 DNA: TGTGCCAGCAGACAGGGGGGTTCGGACTATGGCTACACCTTC

clone size: few
J gene: TRBJ2-1
V gene: TRBV18
D gene: TRBD2
CDR3 protein: CASSPTSGGPYNEQFF
CDR3 DNA: TGTGCCAGCTCGCCGACTAGCGGGGGGCCCTACAATGAGCAGTTCTTC

clone size: NA
J gene: TRBJ1-6
V gene: TRBV7-9
D gene: NA
CDR3 protein: CASRKGWDSPLHF
CDR3 DNA: TGTGCCAGCAGAAAAGGTTGGGATTCACCCCTCCACTTT

clone size: NA
J gene: TRBJ2-7
V gene: TRBV2
D gene: NA
CDR3 protein: CASIPGPYSYEQYF
CDR3 DNA: TGTGCCAGCATTCCCGGGCCCTACTCCTACGAGCAGTACTTC

clone size: NA
J gene: TRBJ1-2
V gene: TRBV20-1
D gene: NA
CDR3 protein: CSATRGDGGYGYTF
CDR3 DNA: TGCAGTGCTACCCGAGGGGATGGGGGCTATGGCTACACCTTC

clone size: NA
J gene: TRBJ2-4
V gene: TRBV20-1
D gene: TRBD1
CDR3 protein: CSAGDFGQGANIQYF
CDR3 DNA: TGCAGTGCTGGAGATTTCGGACAGGGCGCAAACATTCAGTACTTC

clone size: once
J gene: TRBJ2-5
V gene: TRBV5-1
D gene: NA
CDR3 protein: CASSLSAKKSVGETQYF
CDR3 DNA: TGCGCCAGCAGCTTGTCGGCGAAAAAGAGTGTTGGGGAGACCCAGTACTTC

clone size: NA
J gene: TRBJ2-5
V gene: TRBV12-3/TRBV12-4
D gene: TRBD2
CDR3 protein: CASSPFGEAGGETQYF
CDR3 DNA: TGTGCCAGCAGTCCCTTTGGAGAGGCGGGAGGAGAGACCCAGTACTTC

clone size: NA
J gene: TRBJ1-2
V gene: TRBV12-3/TRBV12-4
D gene: TRBD1
CDR3 protein: CASNQDRGNGYTF
CDR3 DNA: TGTGCCAGCAATCAAGACAGGGGGAACGGCTACACCTTC

clone size: few
J gene: TRBJ2-7
V gene: TRBV27
D gene: TRBD1
CDR3 protein: CASSPHDRASYEQYF
CDR3 DNA: TGTGCCAGCAGTCCACACGACAGGGCCTCCTACGAGCAGTACTTC

clone size: NA
J gene: TRBJ2-5
V gene: TRBV2
D gene: TRBD1
CDR3 protein: CASRGQSKETQYF
CDR3 DNA: TGTGCCAGCAGGGGACAGTCTAAGGAGACCCAGTACTTC

clone size: NA
J gene: TRBJ2-3
V gene: TRBV6-6
D gene: NA
CDR3 protein: CASSRAAQPDTQYF
CDR3 DNA: TGTGCCAGCAGTAGGGCGGCGCAGCCAGATACGCAGTATTTT

clone size: NA
J gene: TRBJ2-1
V gene: TRBV7-2
D gene: TRBD2
CDR3 protein: CASSSPGLAGGTSSYNEQFF
CDR3 DNA: TGTGCCAGCAGCTCGCCGGGACTAGCGGGGGGGACTAGCTCCTACAATGAGCAGTTCTTC

clone size: NA
J gene: TRBJ2-3
V gene: TRBV10-1
D gene: NA
CDR3 protein: CASSESRGASTDTQYF
CDR3 DNA: TGCGCCAGCAGTGAGTCCAGGGGAGCTAGCACAGATACGCAGTATTTT

clone size: NA
J gene: TRBJ2-5
V gene: TRBV7-9
D gene: NA
CDR3 protein: CASSPGWGSAEETQYF
CDR3 DNA: TGTGCCAGCAGCCCTGGGTGGGGGTCTGCGGAAGAGACCCAGTACTTC

clone size: NA
J gene: TRBJ2-3
V gene: TRBV24-1
D gene: NA
CDR3 protein: CATSDPRTSTDTQYF
CDR3 DNA: TGTGCCACCAGTGATCCTCGGACTAGCACAGATACGCAGTATTTT

clone size: NA
J gene: TRBJ1-2
V gene: TRBV6-6
D gene: NA
CDR3 protein: CASSNIRAGGPYGYTF
CDR3 DNA: TGTGCCAGCAGTAACATCAGGGCCGGGGGGCCTTATGGTTACACCTTC

clone size: few
J gene: TRBJ2-7
V gene: TRBV9
D gene: NA
CDR3 protein: CASSVELGVGYEQYF
CDR3 DNA: TGTGCCAGCAGCGTAGAGTTGGGGGTGGGCTACGAGCAGTACTTC

clone size: NA
J gene: TRBJ2-7
V gene: TRBV28
D gene: TRBD1
CDR3 protein: CASRSGQGGYEQYF
CDR3 DNA: TGTGCCAGCAGAAGCGGACAGGGGGGCTACGAGCAGTACTTC